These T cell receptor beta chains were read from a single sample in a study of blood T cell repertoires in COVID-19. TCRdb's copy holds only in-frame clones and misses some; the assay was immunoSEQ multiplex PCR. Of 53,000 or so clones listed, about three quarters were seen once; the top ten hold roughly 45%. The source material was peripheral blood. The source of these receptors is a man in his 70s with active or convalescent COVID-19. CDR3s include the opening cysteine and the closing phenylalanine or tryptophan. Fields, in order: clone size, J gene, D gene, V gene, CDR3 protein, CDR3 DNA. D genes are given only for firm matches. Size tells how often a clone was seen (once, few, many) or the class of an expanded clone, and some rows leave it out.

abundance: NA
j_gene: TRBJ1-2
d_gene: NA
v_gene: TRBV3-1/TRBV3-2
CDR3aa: CASSPSFNYGYTF
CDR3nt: TGTGCCAGCAGCCCCTCCTTTAACTATGGCTACACCTTC

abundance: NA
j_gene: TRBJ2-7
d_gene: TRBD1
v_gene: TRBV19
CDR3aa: CASSIRDRPYEQYF
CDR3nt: TGTGCCAGTAGTATTAGGGACAGACCCTACGAGCAGTACTTC

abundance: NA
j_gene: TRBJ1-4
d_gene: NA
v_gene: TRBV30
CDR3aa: CACETGSREKLFF
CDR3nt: TGTGCCTGCGAGACAGGTTCTCGGGAAAAACTGTTTTTT

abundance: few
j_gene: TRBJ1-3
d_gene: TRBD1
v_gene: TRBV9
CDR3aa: CASSEGTGGSGYTIYF
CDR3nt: TGTGCCAGCAGCGAGGGGACAGGGGGCAGTGGATACACCATATATTTT

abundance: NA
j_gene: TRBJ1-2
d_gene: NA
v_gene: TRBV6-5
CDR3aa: CASSYSRNTDGYTF
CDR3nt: TGTGCCAGCAGTTATTCGAGGAATACGGATGGCTACACCTTC

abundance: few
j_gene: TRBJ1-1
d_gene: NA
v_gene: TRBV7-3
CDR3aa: CASSLNAAQGEAFF
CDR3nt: TGTGCCAGCAGCTTAAATGCTGCGCAGGGTGAAGCTTTCTTT

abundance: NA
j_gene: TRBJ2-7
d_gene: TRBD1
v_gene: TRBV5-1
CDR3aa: CASSSGQGSHEQYF
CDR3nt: TGCGCCAGCAGCTCTGGACAGGGGTCCCACGAGCAGTACTTC

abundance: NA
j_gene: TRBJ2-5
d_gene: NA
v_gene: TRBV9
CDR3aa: CASNVDSYQETQYF
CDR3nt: TGTGCCAGCAACGTCGACAGCTACCAAGAGACCCAGTACTTC

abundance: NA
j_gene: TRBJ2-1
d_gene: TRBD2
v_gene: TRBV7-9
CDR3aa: CASSFRAGDSEQFF
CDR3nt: TGTGCCAGCAGCTTTAGAGCGGGGGATAGTGAGCAGTTCTTC

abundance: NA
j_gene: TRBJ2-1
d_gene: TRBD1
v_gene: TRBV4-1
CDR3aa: CASSPRDRVLIDEQFF
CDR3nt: TGCGCCAGCAGCCCACGGGACAGGGTTTTAATCGATGAGCAGTTCTTC

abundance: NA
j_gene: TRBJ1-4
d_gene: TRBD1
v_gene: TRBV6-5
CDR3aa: CASSRTPGQGEKLFF
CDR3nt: TGTGCCAGCAGTCGAACGCCGGGACAGGGGGAAAAACTGTTTTTT

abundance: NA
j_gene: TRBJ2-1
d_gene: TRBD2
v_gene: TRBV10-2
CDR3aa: CASSPSGDNEQFF
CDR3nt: TGCGCCAGCAGTCCTAGCGGTGACAATGAGCAGTTCTTC

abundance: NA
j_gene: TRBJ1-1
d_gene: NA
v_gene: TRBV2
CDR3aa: CARGGLENTEAFF
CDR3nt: TGTGCCAGGGGGGGGTTGGAGAACACTGAAGCTTTCTTT

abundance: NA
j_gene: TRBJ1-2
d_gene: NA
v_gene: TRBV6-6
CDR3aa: CASNRGGNYGYTF
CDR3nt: TGTGCCTCAAACCGCGGCGGTAACTATGGCTACACCTTC

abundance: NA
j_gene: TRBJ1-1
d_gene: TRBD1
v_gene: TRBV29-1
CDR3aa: CSVEGWTGDTEAFF
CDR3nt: TGCAGCGTTGAAGGGTGGACAGGGGACACTGAAGCTTTCTTT